A selection of T cell receptor beta chains follows, all from one sample in a study of cytomegalovirus exposure and HLA in healthy donors. Sequencing used immunoSEQ multiplex PCR; TCRdb keeps in-frame clones, though not all of them. Among roughly 100,000 clones listed, 76% were seen once. Specimen: PBMCs. These receptors were obtained from a woman aged 18 to 35 in good health and CMV-seropositive. CDR3s include the opening cysteine and the closing phenylalanine or tryptophan. The D gene is left open where the match is weak. Clone size is not always given. Where it is, it says once, few, many or a class for expanded clones.

V gene	clone size	J gene	CDR3 length	D gene	CDR3 DNA	CDR3 protein
TRBV6-1	NA	TRBJ2-7	13	NA	TGTGCCAGCGGGAAAACAGGAGTGGGAGAGCAGTACTTC	CASGKTGVGEQYF
TRBV13	NA	TRBJ1-5	15	TRBD1	TGTGCCAGCAGCCTCACAGGGGATAGCAATCAGCCCCAGCATTTT	CASSLTGDSNQPQHF
TRBV4-3	few	TRBJ2-4	18	NA	TGCGCCAGCAGCCAAAAGATTGGGTCCTCCGTCACTAATTACATTCAGTACTTC	CASSQKIGSSVTNYIQYF
TRBV28	once	TRBJ2-1	16	TRBD1	TGTGCCAGCAGTTTATCGTCGGACAGGGCGTACAATGAGCAGTTCTTC	CASSLSSDRAYNEQFF
TRBV28	NA	TRBJ1-1	13	NA	TGTGCCAGCAGTTTGGAGGGTATAACTGAAGCTTTCTTT	CASSLEGITEAFF
TRBV28	NA	TRBJ2-7	13	TRBD1	TGTGCCAGCAGTCAACCGGACAGGGCGAGGGAGTACTTC	CASSQPDRAREYF
TRBV7-3	NA	TRBJ2-1	16	TRBD2	TGTGCCAGCAGCTTAATAGCGGGAGAATCCTACAATGAGCAGTTCTTC	CASSLIAGESYNEQFF
TRBV5-1	NA	TRBJ2-2	18	TRBD2	TGCGCCAGCAGCCCCGGACTAGCGGGGGGGCCCAGCACCGGGGAGCTGTTTTTT	CASSPGLAGGPSTGELFF
TRBV10-3	few	TRBJ2-3	11	NA	TGTGCCACCCGTAGCACAGATACGCAGTATTTT	CATRSTDTQYF
TRBV27	NA	TRBJ2-7	16	TRBD2	TGTGCCAGCAGTTTGCTGGGGAGCGGGGGTACCTACGAGCAGTACTTC	CASSLLGSGGTYEQYF
TRBV7-3	NA	TRBJ2-7	15	TRBD2	TGTGCCAGCAGCTCAGGGACTAGCGGGAGTTACGAGCAGTACTTC	CASSSGTSGSYEQYF
TRBV7-2	NA	TRBJ1-5	16	NA	TGTGCCAGCAGCTTAGTAAGCTCCAGGGCCAATCAGCCCCAGCATTTT	CASSLVSSRANQPQHF
TRBV7-6	few	TRBJ1-1	15	NA	TGTGCCAGCAGCTTAGGCTTTGACAGAGCCTATGAAGCTTTCTTT	CASSLGFDRAYEAFF
TRBV7-6	NA	TRBJ2-3	16	NA	TGTGCCAGCAGCTCCTCTTATGAGACTGGGAGGTATACGCAGTATTTT	CASSSSYETGRYTQYF
TRBV5-1	NA	TRBJ2-3	16	NA	TGCGCCAGCAGCTCCCTTACAGGGAGCGGCACAGATACGCAGTATTTT	CASSSLTGSGTDTQYF
TRBV28	NA	TRBJ1-2	12	TRBD1	TGTGCCAGCAACACAGGGGGCTTTGGCTACACCTTC	CASNTGGFGYTF
TRBV19	NA	TRBJ2-7	13	TRBD2	TGTGCCCCGAGGGGCGGGAGGGGATACGAGCAGTACTTC	CAPRGGRGYEQYF
TRBV5-4	few	TRBJ1-2	13	NA	TGTGCCAGCAGATGGGACTCTAACTATGGCTACACCTTC	CASRWDSNYGYTF
TRBV7-9	NA	TRBJ2-1	16	TRBD2	TGTGCCAGCAGCTCGCCCTTAAGCGGGGGGGCCTCTGAGCAGTTCTTC	CASSSPLSGGASEQFF
TRBV7-8	NA	TRBJ1-1	16	NA	TGTGCCAGCAGCAAGACCCGGGGGATGAGGAACACTGAAGCTTTCTTT	CASSKTRGMRNTEAFF
TRBV2	NA	TRBJ1-6	14	NA	TGTGCCAGCAGCCCCACAGTTGTAGGTTCACCCCTCCACTTT	CASSPTVVGSPLHF
TRBV18	NA	TRBJ2-1	14	TRBD1	TGTGCCAGCTCACCCGGGACAGGGATCAATGAGCAGTTCTTC	CASSPGTGINEQFF
TRBV5-1	NA	TRBJ2-1	15	NA	TGCGCCAGCAGCCCTGGGGAGCGTCCGGGCAATGAGCAGTTCTTC	CASSPGERPGNEQFF
TRBV19	NA	TRBJ2-2	15	TRBD1	TGTGCCAGTAGTTCCATCGACAGGGTGACCGGGGAGCTGTTTTTT	CASSSIDRVTGELFF
TRBV2	once	TRBJ1-1	17	TRBD1	TGTGCCAGCAGTAGACAGGGCATACGAATGGGGAACACTGAAGCTTTCTTT	CASSRQGIRMGNTEAFF
TRBV11-1	NA	TRBJ2-2	17	NA	TGTGCCAGCACCGCGGTTTTACTCGGATACAGGGACGGGGAGCTGTTTTTT	CASTAVLLGYRDGELFF
TRBV5-4	NA	TRBJ2-5	11	NA	TGTGCCAGCAGCTTGGGAGAGGCCCAGTACTTC	CASSLGEAQYF
TRBV7-2	NA	TRBJ2-4	16	NA	TGTGCCAGCAGCTCCAGTTCGATTTTAGCCAAAAACATTCAGTACTTC	CASSSSSILAKNIQYF
TRBV6-6	few	TRBJ2-1	13	NA	TGTGCCAGCGGAGACAGTCTACAGGGTGAGCAGTTCTTC	CASGDSLQGEQFF
TRBV9	NA	TRBJ2-2	13	NA	TGTGCCAGCAGCTGGGTGATCGGGGGGGAGCTGTTTTTT	CASSWVIGGELFF
TRBV10-3	NA	TRBJ2-3	16	NA	TGTGCCATCAGTGATTTTAGAAGCGGGAGCACAGATACGCAGTATTTT	CAISDFRSGSTDTQYF
TRBV6-1	NA	TRBJ2-2	12	NA	TGTGCCAGCAGTAAACGGACAGGGGAGCTGTTTTTT	CASSKRTGELFF